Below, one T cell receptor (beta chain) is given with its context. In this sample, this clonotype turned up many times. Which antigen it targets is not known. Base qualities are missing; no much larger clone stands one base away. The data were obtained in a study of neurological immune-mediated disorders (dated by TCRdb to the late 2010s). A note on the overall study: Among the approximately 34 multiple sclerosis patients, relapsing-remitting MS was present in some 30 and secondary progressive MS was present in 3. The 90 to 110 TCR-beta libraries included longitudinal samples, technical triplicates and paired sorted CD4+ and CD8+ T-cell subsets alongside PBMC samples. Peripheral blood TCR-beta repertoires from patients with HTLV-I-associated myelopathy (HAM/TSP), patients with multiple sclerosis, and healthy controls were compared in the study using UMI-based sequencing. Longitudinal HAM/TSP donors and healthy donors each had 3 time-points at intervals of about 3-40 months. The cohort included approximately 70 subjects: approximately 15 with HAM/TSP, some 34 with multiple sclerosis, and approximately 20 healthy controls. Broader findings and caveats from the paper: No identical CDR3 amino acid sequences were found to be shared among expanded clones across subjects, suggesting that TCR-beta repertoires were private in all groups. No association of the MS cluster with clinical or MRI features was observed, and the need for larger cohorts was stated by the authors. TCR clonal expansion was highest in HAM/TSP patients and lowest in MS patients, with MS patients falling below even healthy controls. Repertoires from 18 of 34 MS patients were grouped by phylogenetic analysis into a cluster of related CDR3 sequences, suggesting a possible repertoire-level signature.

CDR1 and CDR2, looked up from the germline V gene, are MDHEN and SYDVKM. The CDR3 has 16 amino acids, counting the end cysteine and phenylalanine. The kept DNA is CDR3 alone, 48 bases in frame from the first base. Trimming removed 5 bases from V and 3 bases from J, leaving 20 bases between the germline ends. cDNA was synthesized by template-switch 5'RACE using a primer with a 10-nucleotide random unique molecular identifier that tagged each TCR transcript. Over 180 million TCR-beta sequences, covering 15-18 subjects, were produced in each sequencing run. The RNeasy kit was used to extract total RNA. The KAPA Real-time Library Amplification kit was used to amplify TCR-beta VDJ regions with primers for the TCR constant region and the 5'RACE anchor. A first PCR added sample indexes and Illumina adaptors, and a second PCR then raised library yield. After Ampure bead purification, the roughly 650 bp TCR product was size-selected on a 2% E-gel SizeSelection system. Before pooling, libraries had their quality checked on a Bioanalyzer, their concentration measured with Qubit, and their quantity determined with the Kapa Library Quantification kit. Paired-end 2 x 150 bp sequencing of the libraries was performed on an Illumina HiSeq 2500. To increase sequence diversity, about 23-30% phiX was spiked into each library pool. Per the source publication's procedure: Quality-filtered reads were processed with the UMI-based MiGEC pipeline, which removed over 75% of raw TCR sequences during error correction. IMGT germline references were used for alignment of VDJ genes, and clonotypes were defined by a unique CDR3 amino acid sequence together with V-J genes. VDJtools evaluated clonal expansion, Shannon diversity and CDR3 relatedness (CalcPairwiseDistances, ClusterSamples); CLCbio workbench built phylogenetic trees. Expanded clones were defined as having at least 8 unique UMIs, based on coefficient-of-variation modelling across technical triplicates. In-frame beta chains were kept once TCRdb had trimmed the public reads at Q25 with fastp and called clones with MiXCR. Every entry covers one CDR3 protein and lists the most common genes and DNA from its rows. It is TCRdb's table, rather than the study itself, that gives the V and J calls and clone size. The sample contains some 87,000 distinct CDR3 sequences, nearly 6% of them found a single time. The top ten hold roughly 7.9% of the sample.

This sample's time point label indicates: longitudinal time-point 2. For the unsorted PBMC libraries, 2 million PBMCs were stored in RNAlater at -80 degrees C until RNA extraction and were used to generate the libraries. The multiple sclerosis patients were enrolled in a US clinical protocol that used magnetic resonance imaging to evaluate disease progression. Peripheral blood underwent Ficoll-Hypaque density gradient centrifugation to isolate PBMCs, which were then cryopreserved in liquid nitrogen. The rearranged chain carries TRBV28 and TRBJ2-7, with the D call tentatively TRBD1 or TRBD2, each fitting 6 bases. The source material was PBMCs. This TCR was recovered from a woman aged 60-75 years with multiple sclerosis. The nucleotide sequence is TGTGCCAGCAGTCTCTCAGGGGTCCGGGGGAACTACGAGCAGTACTTC. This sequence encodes CASSLSGVRGNYEQYF.